One sample yielded the 21 T cell receptor beta chains listed below, sequenced in a study of blood T cell repertoires in COVID-19. The method was immunoSEQ multiplex PCR; TCRdb's version includes in-frame clones alone and lacks a portion of them. The sample records more than 250,000 clones, about 90% being singletons. Sequenced input: PBMCs or T cells enriched from blood (not recorded which). The receptors originated from a woman aged 18-29 years with acute COVID-19.

This chain links TRBV27 with TRBJ1-5; 7 bases are shared with TRBD1. The CDR3 is 14 residues long. Germline assignment: CDR1 MNHEY and CDR2 SMNVEV (reference sequence). The junction had 4 bases not matched to a gene; V was cut back by 2 bases and J by 6 bases. The CDR3 DNA sequence: TGTGCCAGCAGTTTACGCAGGGGGGCTCAGCCCCAGCATTTT. Its protein product is CASSLRRGAQPQHF.

J is TRBJ1-1 and V is TRBV6-5; D gene ambiguous. V lost 2 bases and J lost 1, with 11 bases in between. Germline CDR1 reads MNHEY; CDR2 reads SVGAGI. This CDR3 has 15 amino acids. In DNA form, the CDR3 reads TGTGCCAGCAGTTACGGGGTCCGGGGGAACACTGAAGCTTTCTTT. Protein sequence: CASSYGVRGNTEAFF.

The genes are TRBV19 and TRBJ2-1, with TRBD2 matching over 13 bases. Germline CDR1 and CDR2: LNHDA and SQIVND (reference sequence). V was clipped by 9 bases and J by 10 bases; unmatched bases: 12. The CDR3 has 15 amino acids. Here the CDR3 reads CASELRRLAGGEQFF. CDR3 bases: TGTGCCAGCGAACTTCGGCGACTAGCGGGGGGCGAGCAGTTCTTC. Full variable domain (outside the CDR3, taken from reference TRBV19 and TRBJ2-1): DGGITQSPKYLFRKEGQNVTLSCEQNLNHDAMYWYRQDPGQGLRLIYYSQIVNDFQKGDIAEGYSVSREKKESFPLTVTSAQKNPTAFYLCASELRRLAGGEQFFGPGTRLTVL.

The chain has TRBV30 and TRBJ1-5; the D is unclear. CDR3 length: 15 residues. Trimming took 0 bases from V and 6 from J, leaving 15 bases between them. Germline assignment: CDR1 GTSNPN and CDR2 SVGIG (reference sequence). The CDR3 reads CAWSVSSLPGQPQHF. For the CDR3, the DNA is TGTGCCTGGAGTGTCTCGTCCTTGCCGGGTCAGCCCCAGCATTTT.

J is TRBJ2-5 and V is TRBV14; TRBD1 matches 8 bases. Per the germline V gene, CDR1 is SGHDN and CDR2 is FVKESK. The CDR3 has 16 residues. V shed 0 bases and J 3 bases; nucleotides not matched to a gene: 6. The CDR3 spells CASSQDNRGKEETQYF. CDR3 sequence (DNA): TGTGCCAGCAGCCAAGACAACAGGGGGAAGGAAGAGACCCAGTACTTC.

The J gene is TRBJ2-1, the V gene TRBV2, with 10 positions matching TRBD1. CDR3 size: 15 residues. CDR1 and CDR2 (germline): SNHLY, FYNNEI. The J segment lost 2 bases and the V segment lost 8 bases, leaving 6 bases of the junction unmatched. CDR3 DNA: TGTGCCAGCGGGTTTGGGACAGGGGCCTACAATGAGCAGTTCTTC. Its protein is CASGFGTGAYNEQFF.

This clone appeared a few times. The chain has TRBV5-6 and TRBJ2-1, with D possibly TRBD2 on 6 matching bases. The V end lost 2 bases, the J end lost 2 bases, and 14 bases lay between the germline ends. Germline CDR1 is SGHDT and CDR2 is YYEEEE. There are 16 residues in the CDR3. DNA for the CDR3: TGTGCCAGCAGCTTTGATAGCGGAGCCACCTACAATGAGCAGTTCTTC. Its protein product is CASSFDSGATYNEQFF.

The rearrangement uses TRBV5-1 and TRBJ2-3; 8 bases line up with TRBD1. V lost 1 base and J lost 5; bases outside the gene matches: 9. Germline CDR1 is SGHRS and CDR2 is YFSETQ. The CDR3 totals 16 residues. CDR3: CASSLIGTGGRDTQYF. The CDR3 region has the DNA TGCGCCAGCAGCTTGATCGGGACAGGAGGAAGAGATACGCAGTATTTT.

The chain uses TRBV10-3 and TRBJ2-1, with D perhaps matching TRBD1 (6 bases). The V gene lost 7 bases and the J gene lost 1 base, with 14 bases spanning the gap. The CDR3 covers 15 residues. In germline, CDR1 is ENHRY, CDR2 SYGVKD. Written as DNA, the CDR3 is TGTGCCATCAATACCGGGACACCTTCCTACAATGAGCAGTTCTTC. Translated, it gives CAINTGTPSYNEQFF.

The chain is built from TRBV6-6 and TRBJ2-1, with 8 nucleotides matching TRBD2. Germline V CDR1 and CDR2: MNHNY, SVGAGI (reference sequence). The length of the CDR3 is 18 residues. Trimming cost V 5 bases and J 1 base; bases outside gene matches: 13. CDR3 in amino acids: CASSQTPLAGKSYNEQFF. CDR3 nucleotides: TGTGCCAGCAGTCAAACCCCTTTAGCGGGAAAATCCTACAATGAGCAGTTCTTC.

V and J are TRBV3-1 (or the pseudogene TRBV3-2) and TRBJ1-5; TRBD1 matches 7 bases. This CDR3 spans 14 amino acids. Germline assignment: CDR1 LGHDT and CDR2 YNNKEL (reference sequence). Losses at the gene ends were 4 bases for V and 4 bases for J; bases not matched to a gene: 4. The CDR3 protein is CASSPSTGNQPQHF. The CDR3 DNA follows: TGTGCCAGCAGCCCTTCGACAGGGAATCAGCCCCAGCATTTT.

The chain carries TRBV5-6 and TRBJ1-6; D might be TRBD1 (5 bases). Germline loops: CDR1 SGHDT, CDR2 YYEEEE. V was cut by 1 base and J by 9 bases, with 14 bases left in between. This CDR3 is 15 amino acids long. CDR3 DNA sequence: TGTGCCAGCAGCTTGTTTACAGGTGCCAGTTCACCCCTCCACTTT. Encoded protein: CASSLFTGASSPLHF.

The table lists this clone with a few counts. The chain has TRBV5-4 and TRBJ2-5, with TRBD1 matching 9 bases. The length of the CDR3 is 15 residues. Germline loops: CDR1 SGHNT, CDR2 YYREEE (reference sequence). V was pared by 1 base and J by 2 bases, with 3 bases of the junction left unmatched. The CDR3 nucleotides are TGTGCCAGCAGCTTGTACAGGGGGCGTCAAGAGACCCAGTACTTC. Encoded protein: CASSLYRGRQETQYF.

This chain connects TRBV6-5 to TRBJ1-4, with 10 bases matching TRBD1. The junction had 5 bases not matched to a gene; V was cut back by 4 bases and J by 6 bases. The CDR3 is 15 residues long. Germline V CDR1 and CDR2: MNHEY, SVGAGI. The CDR3 DNA follows: TGTGCCAGCAGTTCGGGGACAGGGGATGATGAAAAACTGTTTTTT. Its translation is CASSSGTGDDEKLFF.

The gene calls are TRBV3-1 (or the pseudogene TRBV3-2) and TRBJ2-7; 7 bases match TRBD2. Trimming cost V 8 bases and J 6 bases; bases outside gene matches: 10. CDR3 size: 13 residues. Germline lookup yields CDR1 LGHDT and CDR2 YNNKEL (reference sequence). CDR3 sequence reads: CASSLAGAAEQYF. Here the CDR3 DNA reads TGTGCCAGCTCTCTGGCGGGAGCTGCCGAGCAGTACTTC.

V is TRBV27 and J is TRBJ1-2; weak D call: TRBD1 (6 bases). The ends were cut back, 2 bases at V and 2 bases at J, with 12 bases in the middle. CDR3 length: 15 amino acids. CDR1 is MNHEY and CDR2 is SMNVEV in the germline V gene (reference sequence). CDR3 in DNA: TGTGCCAGCAGTTTACGCCCAGGGGCGAACTATGGCTACACCTTC. Translating it yields CASSLRPGANYGYTF.

This chain links TRBV28 with TRBJ2-1; 13 nucleotides line up with TRBD2. Looked up from germline, CDR1 is MDHEN and CDR2 is SYDVKM. The CDR3 contains 16 residues. V shed 7 bases and J 6 bases; nucleotides not matched to a gene: 9. CDR3 sequence (DNA): TGTGCCAGCACCATGCCCGGGACTAGCGGGATCAATGAGCAGTTCTTC. Amino acids: CASTMPGTSGINEQFF.

This chain joins TRBV18 and TRBJ2-7; TRBD2 aligns across 10 bases. Germline V gene sequence: CDR1 KGHSH, CDR2 LQKENI. V was pared by 7 bases and J by 0 bases, with 12 bases of the junction left unmatched. The CDR3 covers 17 residues. As DNA, the CDR3 is TGTGCCAGCTTACCCGGGCCTAGCGGGAGTTACTCCTACGAGCAGTACTTC. Translating gives CASLPGPSGSYSYEQYF.

The CDR3 nucleotides read TGTGCCAGCAGCCCGTCACTAGCGGGAGGGACAGATACGCAGTATTTT. As protein: CASSPSLAGGTDTQYF. The chain has TRBV7-2 and TRBJ2-3; the match to TRBD2 covers 13 bases. V dropped 5 bases and J dropped 3; count of bases not matched to a gene: 5. Germline-derived CDR1 and CDR2 are SGHTA and FQGNSA. CDR3 length: 16 residues.

The chain links TRBV5-1 to TRBJ1-1; a weak D match, TRBD1 (5 bases). Germline CDR1 SGHRS, CDR2 YFSETQ. Trimming took off 0 bases at V and 5 bases at J, with 14 bases between the two ends. This CDR3 region has 15 residues. The CDR3 DNA follows: TGCGCCAGCAGCTTGGTAAGCTGGGGGGTGACTGAAGCTTTCTTT. Its protein product is CASSLVSWGVTEAFF.

A single count supports this clone. The gene calls are TRBV6-5 and TRBJ2-7; maybe TRBD2 (6 bases). The germline V gene encodes CDR1 MNHEY and CDR2 SVGAGI. This CDR3 region has 16 residues. V lost 3 bases and J 0 bases, leaving 15 bases between the germline ends. CDR3: CASSYDQTRHSYEQYF. The CDR3 coding sequence is TGTGCCAGCAGTTATGACCAGACTAGGCACTCCTACGAGCAGTACTTC.